A selection of T cell receptor beta chains follows, all from one sample in a study of T-cell reconstitution after alpha-beta-depleted transplantation in children. TCRdb re-called the PCR reads through MiXCR, storing one row per CDR3 protein. The sample consists of nearly 400,000 distinct CDR3 sequences, about a fifth of them appearing once. Sample: PBMCs from the stem cell graft donor, taken from the stem cell graft. The receptors were sampled from a human donor who donated a stem cell graft to a child with acute myeloid leukemia. The CDR3 runs from the conserved cysteine through the conserved F or W. Size tells how often a clone was seen (once, few, many) or the class of an expanded clone, and some rows leave it out.

CDR3aa,v_gene,abundance
CATRRDRGPNEQFF,TRBV10-3,few
CASSLDRQPQHF,TRBV28,-
CASSLYPGFRDEQFF,TRBV5-1,few
CASTKLAGGLGFSFAGANVLTF,TRBV6-2/TRBV6-3,-
CASSQVSGGRNTIYF,TRBV4-3,-
CSVARDRLFEQYF,TRBV29-1,many
CASSQEATPYEQYF,TRBV4-1,-
CSATFGDIQYF,TRBV20-1,once
CSVEVTRASYEQYF,TRBV29-1,many
CASRVDRAHDYGYTF,TRBV6-1,-
CASSPLARNTGELFF,TRBV12-3/TRBV12-4,-